These 19 T cell receptor beta chains were all obtained from the same sample, sequenced in a study of T cell repertoires in cytomegalovirus infection. Which antigens these TCRs recognize remains unknown. TCRdb re-derived calls from the reads in MiXCR, one entry per CDR3 protein. The sample yields approximately 500,000 distinct CDR3 sequences, 30% to 40% seen once. Specimen: cultured PBMCs, collected from culture after CMV antigen stimulation. These receptor sequences come from a human donor in good health (CMV status not recorded). Some clones in this sample may be carry-over from other donors' samples.

This clonotype was counted between two and nine times. V usage is TRBV10-3 and J usage is TRBJ1-2, with D possibly TRBD1 on 6 matching bases. Germline CDR1 ENHRY, CDR2 SYGVKD. The V end lost 7 bases, the J end lost 8 bases, and 11 bases lay between the germline ends. The CDR3 contains 11 residues. The CDR3, as DNA: TGTGCCATCATGGGGGCGCTCGGCTACACCTTC. Residues: CAIMGALGYTF.

Points on this clonotype: With a much larger clone just one base away, this may be a read error. The V and J genes are TRBV7-2 and TRBJ2-1, with 8 bases identical to TRBD1. The CDR3 sequence is 15 residues long. Germline V gene data show CDR1 as SGHTA and CDR2 as FQGNSA. Trimming cost V 5 bases and J 5 bases; bases outside gene matches: 8. The CDR3 here is CASSKAGTGHNEQFF. The CDR3 bases are TGTGCCAGCAGCAAAGCCGGGACAGGACACAATGAGCAGTTCTTC. The complete variable domain, with remaining parts taken from reference TRBV7-2 and TRBJ2-1, reads GAGVSQSPSNKVTEKGKDVELRCDPISGHTALYWYRQSLGQGLEFLIYFQGNSAPDKSGLPSDRFSAERTGGSVSTLTIQRTQQEDSAVYLCASSKAGTGHNEQFFGPGTRLTVL.

CDR3 in DNA: TGTGCCAGCAGATCACTAGCGGGAGAACTCAATGAGCAGTTCTTC. Translated, it gives CASRSLAGELNEQFF. V usage is TRBV11-2 and J usage is TRBJ2-1; 11 nucleotides line up with TRBD2. The ends lost 6 bases at V and 6 bases at J; junction bases unmatched: 7. This CDR3 comprises 15 residues. Germline lookup yields CDR1 SGHAT and CDR2 FQNNGV.

The table lists this clonotype with a few counts. CDR3 nucleotides: TGTGCCAGCAGTATAAAAGACAGTTACGAGCAGTACTTC. It translates to CASSIKDSYEQYF. This chain connects TRBV27 to TRBJ2-7; D perhaps matches TRBD1 (5 bases). Between the trimmed V and J ends, which lost 5 bases and 4 bases, there was a span of 12 bases. CDR3 length: 13 residues. Germline V gene data show CDR1 as MNHEY and CDR2 as SMNVEV (reference sequence).

In this sample, this clonotype turned up once. The chain joins TRBV7-4 to TRBJ2-7, with D possibly being TRBD2 (6 bases). The germline gives CDR1 SGHVT, CDR2 SQSDAQ. This CDR3 comprises 16 residues. V lost 0 bases and J 6 bases, leaving 18 bases between the germline ends. The DNA for the CDR3 is TGTGCCAGCAGCTTAGCGCGGCCGGGAAGGGGAGGCGAGCAGTACTTC. The encoded protein is CASSLARPGRGGEQYF. Together with reference TRBV7-4 and TRBJ2-7, the CDR3 gives the full variable domain: GAGVSQSPRYKVAKRGRDVALRCDSISGHVTLYWYRQTLGQGSEVLTYSQSDAQRDKSGRPSGRFSAERPERSVSTLKIQRTEQGDSAVYLCASSLARPGRGGEQYFGPGTRLTVT.

This clonotype was detected only a few times. J is TRBJ2-7 and V is TRBV7-2; D is perhaps TRBD2 (5 bases). Germline V gives CDR1 SGHTA, CDR2 FQGNSA. The V and J ends lost 4 bases and 1 base respectively, with 23 bases between them. The CDR3 consists of 18 residues. The DNA for the CDR3 is TGTGCCAGCAGCTCCCCCCGGGCTAGCCGATCAATTTCCTACGAGCAGTACTTC. It encodes CASSSPRASRSISYEQYF.

This chain joins TRBV5-4 and TRBJ2-1; TRBD2 matches at 8 bases. Trimming cost V 2 bases and J 8 bases; bases outside gene matches: 6. The CDR3 covers 14 residues. Germline CDR1 and CDR2: SGHNT and YYREEE (reference sequence). Here the CDR3 DNA reads TGTGCCAGCAGCTTAAGCGGGAGTAAAGATGAGCAGTTCTTC. It specifies CASSLSGSKDEQFF.

This clonotype came up many times. The chain recombines TRBV28 with TRBJ2-7, with TRBD1 matching over 10 bases. J lost 5 bases, V lost 6 bases, and 7 bases had no gene match. The germline CDR1 and CDR2 sequences are MDHEN and SYDVKM. The CDR3 runs to 14 residues. The CDR3 region is CASSPTGGWDEQYV. The DNA for the CDR3 is TGTGCCAGCAGCCCGACAGGGGGCTGGGACGAGCAGTACGTC.

In this sample, this clonotype turned up a few times. This chain links TRBV28 with TRBJ1-5, with D uncertain. Germline V gene sequence: CDR1 MDHEN, CDR2 SYDVKM. V was shortened by 3 bases and J by 6 bases, with 12 bases between the two germline ends. The CDR3 is 14 residues long. CDR3 nucleotides: TGTGCCAGCAGTTTGGGCGCCTGGGGTCAGCCCCAGCATTTT. Translated: CASSLGAWGQPQHF.

The rearrangement uses TRBV19 and TRBJ2-5; TRBD2 aligns across 12 bases. Germline CDR1 reads LNHDA; CDR2 reads SQIVND (reference sequence). The CDR3 is 17 amino acids. V lost 3 bases and J lost 1; bases outside the gene matches: 6. The CDR3, as DNA: TGTGCCAGTAGTATCGAACTAGCGGGAGGACGCCAAGAGACCCAGTACTTC. Amino acids: CASSIELAGGRQETQYF. Full variable domain (missing parts from reference TRBV19 and TRBJ2-5): DGGITQSPKYLFRKEGQNVTLSCEQNLNHDAMYWYRQDPGQGLRLIYYSQIVNDFQKGDIAEGYSVSREKKESFPLTVTSAQKNPTAFYLCASSIELAGGRQETQYFGPGTRLLVL.

With regard to this clonotype: With a much larger clone just one base away, this may be a read error. The chain has TRBV7-2 and TRBJ2-5; perhaps D is TRBD1 or TRBD2 (6 bases each). V gave up 1 base and J gave up 5 bases, with 14 bases separating them. The CDR3 loop spans 15 amino acids. Germline V lookup: CDR1 SGHTA, CDR2 FQGNSA. The CDR3 DNA follows: TGTGCCAGCAGCTTAGACACGGGGGCCGGGGAGACCCAGTACTTC. Protein sequence: CASSLDTGAGETQYF.

The chain employs TRBV20-1 and TRBJ1-4, with D tentatively TRBD1 (6 bases). Trimming stripped 4 bases from V and 5 bases from J, with 11 bases between. The CDR3 runs to 13 residues. Germline CDR1 and CDR2: DFQATT and SNEGSKA (reference sequence). Here the CDR3 reads CSANPGGNEKLFF. The CDR3 coding sequence is TGCAGTGCTAACCCCGGGGGCAATGAAAAACTGTTTTTT.

The CDR3 protein is CSAQGNYGYTF. CDR3 bases: TGCAGCGCTCAGGGAAACTATGGCTACACCTTC. The rearrangement joins TRBV29-1 to TRBJ1-2, with a tentative D call TRBD1 (5 bases). The CDR3 runs 11 residues. From germline, CDR1 is SQVTM and CDR2 ANQGSEA. The V end lost 7 bases, the J end lost 2 bases, and 8 bases lay between the germline ends.

The genes are TRBV6-5 and TRBJ1-2; no definite D call. Trimming took off 3 bases at V and 0 bases at J, with 11 bases between the two ends. Germline loops: CDR1 MNHEY, CDR2 SVGAGI. The CDR3 is 15 amino acids. CDR3 region: CASSYDGGSNYGYTF. DNA for the CDR3: TGTGCCAGCAGTTATGACGGCGGATCTAACTATGGCTACACCTTC.

This clonotype has more than one count but fewer than ten. The CDR3 here is CASSQDLRGLFF. For the CDR3, the DNA is TGCGCCAGCAGCCAAGATCTCCGGGGACTTTTCTTC. The chain joins TRBV4-3 to TRBJ2-1; perhaps TRBD2 as D (6 bases). This CDR3 comprises 12 residues. Looked up from germline, CDR1 is LGHNA and CDR2 is YSLEER. Trimming took off 0 bases at V and 16 bases at J, with 13 bases between the two ends.

The chain couples TRBV6-2 or TRBV6-3 to TRBJ2-7; tentative D call: TRBD2 (5 bases). The V gene's germline CDR1 is MNHEY and CDR2 SVGEGT. This CDR3 is 12 amino acids long. Trimming removed 11 bases from V and 7 bases from J, with 18 bases in between. The CDR3 here is CAGGLTSGEQYF. The CDR3 DNA reads TGTGCCGGAGGACTTACTTCTGGGGAGCAGTACTTC.

This clonotype was picked up a small number of times. The chain carries TRBV10-2 and TRBJ2-2; D is unclear. Germline lookup yields CDR1 WSHSY and CDR2 SAAADI. The CDR3 loop spans 12 amino acids. Deletions cut 6 bases from V and 9 bases from J, with 11 bases between. CDR3 residues: CASSLTTRELFF. The CDR3 DNA follows: TGCGCCAGCAGCCTAACTACCCGGGAGCTGTTTTTT.

The sample holds many counts of this clonotype. The chain employs TRBV18 and TRBJ1-5; D might be TRBD1 (5 bases). This CDR3 is built from 13 residues. Germline V gives CDR1 KGHSH, CDR2 LQKENI. V was trimmed by 3 bases and J by 7 bases, leaving 10 bases between them. The CDR3 protein is CASSPGGYQPQHF. The CDR3 DNA is TGTGCCAGCTCACCGGGGGGTTACCAGCCCCAGCATTTT.

J is TRBJ2-1 and V is TRBV6-8; D may be TRBD1 (5 bases). Germline CDR1 is MNHGY and CDR2 is SAAAGT. The CDR3 runs to 14 residues. V was cut by 4 bases and J by 4 bases, with 11 bases left in between. The CDR3 DNA reads as TGTGCCAGCAGTTCGGGTAGGGGATACAATGAGCAGTTCTTC. Protein product: CASSSGRGYNEQFF.